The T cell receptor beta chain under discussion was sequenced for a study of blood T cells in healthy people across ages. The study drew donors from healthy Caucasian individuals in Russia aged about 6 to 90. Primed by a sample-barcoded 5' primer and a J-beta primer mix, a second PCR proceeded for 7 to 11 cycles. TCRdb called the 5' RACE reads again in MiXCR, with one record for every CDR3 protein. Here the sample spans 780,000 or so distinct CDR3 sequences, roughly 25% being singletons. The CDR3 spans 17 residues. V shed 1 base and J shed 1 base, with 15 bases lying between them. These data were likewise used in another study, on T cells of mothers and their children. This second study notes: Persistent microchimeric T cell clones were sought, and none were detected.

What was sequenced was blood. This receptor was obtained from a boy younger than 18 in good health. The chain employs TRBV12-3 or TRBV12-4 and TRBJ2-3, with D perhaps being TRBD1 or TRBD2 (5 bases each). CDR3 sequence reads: CASSLVGAGGGTDTQYF. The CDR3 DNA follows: TGTGCCAGCAGTTTAGTAGGGGCAGGAGGAGGCACAGATACGCAGTATTTT.